This TCR beta chain comes out of a study of blood T cell repertoires in COVID-19 (dated by TCRdb to 2020 to 2021). Looking at the study overall: Samples from collaborators originated in the United States, Italy and Spain and spanned both the acute and convalescent phases of COVID-19. The material from the prospective study consisted of cDNA or gDNA derived from T cells, B-cell-depleted T cells, or PBMCs. The dataset comprised deeply sampled blood TCRbeta repertoires from subjects exposed to, actively infected with, or recovered from COVID-19. A freely available public database, intended as a resource for researchers studying the immune response to SARS-CoV-2, is where the repertoires were released. The samples were drawn from the first 160 participants of the ongoing ImmuneRACE study and from 1,200 or so subjects provided by 6 global collaborators. The sample metadata nearly always contained a de-identified subject ID, COVID-19 status, age in years and sex. HLA class I and class II types, where available, came from metadata supplied by the sample provider rather than from assay-based typing. Overall results and qualifications from the work: Clinical and demographic metadata were provided uncurated, with the amount varying by source and participant.

Turning to this clone: The antigen this receptor binds is unknown. No much larger clone exists at a distance of one base, and base qualities are not known.

Collaborating institutions collected whole blood in K2EDTA tubes following their own protocols. For TCRbeta analysis, collaborator samples were shipped as frozen whole blood, as isolated PBMCs, or as DNA extracted from either sample type. The immunoSEQ Assay, a bias-controlled multiplex PCR, was used to amplify TCRbeta CDR3 regions from genomic DNA. On the authors' methods: Nucleated cell counts per sample were estimated from amplification of reference gene primers within the assay. To quantify the absolute abundance of each unique TCRbeta CDR3 rearrangement, sequence reads were collapsed and filtered. For each sample, productive Simpson clonality was calculated as the square root of Simpson's diversity index over productive rearrangements. TCRdb obtained this table from immuneACCESS and retained in-frame rearrangements with V and J assigned. These tables miss some clones; where compared with another copy, unresolved V genes account for less than half of the shortfall, and the remainder is unexplained. That table furnishes V, J and clone size, whereas the DNA furnished D and trimming. Recorded for this sample are 200,000 or so clones; roughly 90% of them occurred a single time. The top ten constitute 1.5% to 2% of the sample.

The sequencing sample was made of peripheral blood. This clonotype was sampled from a man between 65 and 85 years old with acute or convalescent COVID-19.

The nucleotide sequence is given as TGTGCCAGCAGTTCCCCGGGGAGCCAAGAGACCCAGTACTTC. Its translation is CASSSPGSQETQYF. The chain joins TRBV28 to TRBJ2-5, with a weak D call of TRBD2 (5 bases match). V is pared back by 4 bases and J by 1 base, with 10 bases lying between the germline termini. The CDR3 measures 14 amino acids from cysteine to phenylalanine. The CDR3 DNA has 42 bases and is translated from base 1. CDR1 and CDR2, per the germline V gene, are MDHEN and SYDVKM.